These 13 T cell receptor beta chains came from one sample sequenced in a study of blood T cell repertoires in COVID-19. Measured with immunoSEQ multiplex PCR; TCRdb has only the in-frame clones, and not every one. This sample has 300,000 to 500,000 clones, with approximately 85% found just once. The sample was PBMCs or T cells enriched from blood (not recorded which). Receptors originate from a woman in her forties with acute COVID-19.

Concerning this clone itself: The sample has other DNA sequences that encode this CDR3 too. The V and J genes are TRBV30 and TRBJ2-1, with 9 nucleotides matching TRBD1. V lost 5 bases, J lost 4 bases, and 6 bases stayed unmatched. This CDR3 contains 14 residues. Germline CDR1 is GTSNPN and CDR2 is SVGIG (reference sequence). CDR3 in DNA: TGTGCCTGGGGCCCGGGACAGGGATACAATGAGCAGTTCTTC. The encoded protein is CAWGPGQGYNEQFF.

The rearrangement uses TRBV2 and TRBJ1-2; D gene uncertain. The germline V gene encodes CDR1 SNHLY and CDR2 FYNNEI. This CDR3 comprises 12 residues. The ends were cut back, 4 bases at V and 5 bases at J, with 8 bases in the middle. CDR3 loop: CASSVEFYGYTF. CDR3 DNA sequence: TGTGCCAGCAGTGTAGAGTTTTATGGCTACACCTTC.

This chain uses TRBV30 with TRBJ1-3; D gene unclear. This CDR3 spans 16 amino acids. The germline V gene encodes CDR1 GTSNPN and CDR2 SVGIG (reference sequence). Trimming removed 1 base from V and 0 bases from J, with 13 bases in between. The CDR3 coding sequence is TGTGCCTGGAGTGCTGTTGGACGGGGCTCTGGAAACACCATATATTTT. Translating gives CAWSAVGRGSGNTIYF.

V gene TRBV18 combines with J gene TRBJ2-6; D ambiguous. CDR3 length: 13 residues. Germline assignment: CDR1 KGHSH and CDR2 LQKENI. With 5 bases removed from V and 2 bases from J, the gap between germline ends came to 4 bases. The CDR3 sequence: CASSTAGANVLTF. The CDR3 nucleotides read TGTGCCAGCTCAACTGCTGGGGCCAACGTCCTGACTTTC.

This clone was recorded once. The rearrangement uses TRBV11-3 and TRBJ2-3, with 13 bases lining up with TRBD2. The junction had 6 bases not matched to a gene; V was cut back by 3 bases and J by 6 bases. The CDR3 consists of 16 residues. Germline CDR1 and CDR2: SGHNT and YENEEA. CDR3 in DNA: TGTGCCAGCAGCTTCGGACTAGCGGGGGAGTCGGATACGCAGTATTTT. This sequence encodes CASSFGLAGESDTQYF.

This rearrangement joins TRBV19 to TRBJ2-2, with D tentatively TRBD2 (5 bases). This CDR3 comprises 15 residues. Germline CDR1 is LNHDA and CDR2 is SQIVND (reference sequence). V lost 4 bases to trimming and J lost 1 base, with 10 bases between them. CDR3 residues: CASSKVRGNTGELFF. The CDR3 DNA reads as TGTGCCAGTAGTAAGGTTCGGGGGAACACCGGGGAGCTGTTTTTT. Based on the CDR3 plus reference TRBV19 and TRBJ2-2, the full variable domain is DGGITQSPKYLFRKEGQNVTLSCEQNLNHDAMYWYRQDPGQGLRLIYYSQIVNDFQKGDIAEGYSVSREKKESFPLTVTSAQKNPTAFYLCASSKVRGNTGELFFGEGSRLTVL.

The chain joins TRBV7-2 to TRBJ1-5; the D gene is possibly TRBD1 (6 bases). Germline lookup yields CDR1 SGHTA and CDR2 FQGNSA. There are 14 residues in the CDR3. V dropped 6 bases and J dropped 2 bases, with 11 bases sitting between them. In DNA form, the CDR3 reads TGTGCCAGCAGTCCGGACAGAGGCAATCAGCCCCAGCATTTT. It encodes CASSPDRGNQPQHF.

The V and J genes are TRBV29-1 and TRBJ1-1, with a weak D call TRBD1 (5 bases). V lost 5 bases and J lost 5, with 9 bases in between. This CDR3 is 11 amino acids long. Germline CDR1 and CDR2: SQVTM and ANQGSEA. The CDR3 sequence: CSVSQGTEAFF. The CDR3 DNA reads TGCAGCGTTAGCCAGGGAACTGAAGCTTTCTTT. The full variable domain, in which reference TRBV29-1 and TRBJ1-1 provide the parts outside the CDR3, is SAVISQKPSRDICQRGTSLTIQCQVDSQVTMMFWYRQQPGQSLTLIATANQGSEATYESGFVIDKFPISRPNLTFSTLTVSNMSPEDSSIYLCSVSQGTEAFFGQGTRLTVV.

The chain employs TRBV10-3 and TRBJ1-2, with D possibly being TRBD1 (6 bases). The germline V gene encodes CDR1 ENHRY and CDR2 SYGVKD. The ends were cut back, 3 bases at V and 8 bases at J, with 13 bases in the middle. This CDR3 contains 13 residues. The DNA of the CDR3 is TGTGCCATCAGTGATGAGGGGGGGTTAGGCTACACCTTC. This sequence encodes CAISDEGGLGYTF.

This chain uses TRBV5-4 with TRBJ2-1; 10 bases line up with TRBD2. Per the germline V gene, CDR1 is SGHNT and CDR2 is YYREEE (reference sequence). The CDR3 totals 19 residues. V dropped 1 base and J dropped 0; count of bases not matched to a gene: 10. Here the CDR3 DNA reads TGTGCCAGCAGCTTGTATTTCGGGACTAGCGAGAGCTCCTACAATGAGCAGTTCTTC. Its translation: CASSLYFGTSESSYNEQFF.

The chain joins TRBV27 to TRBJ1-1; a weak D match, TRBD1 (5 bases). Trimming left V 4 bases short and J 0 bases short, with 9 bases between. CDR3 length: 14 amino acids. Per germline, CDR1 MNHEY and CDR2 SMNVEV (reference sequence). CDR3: CASSWRGVNTEAFF. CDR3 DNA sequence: TGTGCCAGCAGTTGGCGGGGGGTGAACACTGAAGCTTTCTTT.

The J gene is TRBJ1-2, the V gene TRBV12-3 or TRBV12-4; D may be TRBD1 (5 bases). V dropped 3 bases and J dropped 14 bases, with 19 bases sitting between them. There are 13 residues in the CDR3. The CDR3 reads CASSLGKTALGTF. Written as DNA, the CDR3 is TGTGCCAGCAGTTTGGGGAAGACAGCTTTAGGGACCTTC.

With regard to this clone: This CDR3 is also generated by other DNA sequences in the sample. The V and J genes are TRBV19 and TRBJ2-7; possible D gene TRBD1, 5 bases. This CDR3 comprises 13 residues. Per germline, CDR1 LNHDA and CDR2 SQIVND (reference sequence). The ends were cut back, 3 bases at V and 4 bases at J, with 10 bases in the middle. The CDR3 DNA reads TGTGCCAGTAGTATCCCAGGGTCTTACGAGCAGTACTTC. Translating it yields CASSIPGSYEQYF.